This T cell receptor beta chain was captured by sequencing in a study of CD8+ T cells in alopecia areata. As for the study in general: Tofacitinib therapy took 6 to 18 months; 6 months off drug came after. Findings of the study overall: Many expanded lesional clones persisted during tofacitinib (in both scalp and blood).

A word on this clone: Its target is not known.

Germline values: CDR1 SQVTM, CDR2 ANQGSEA. V was trimmed by 0 bases and J by 3 bases, leaving 5 bases between them. This CDR3 is 12 amino acids long. Stated treatment: oral pan-JAK inhibitor, 5-10 mg twice daily. Collection of lesional scalp punch biopsies and peripheral blood was performed in alopecia areata patients. Sequencing relied on a cDNA template that was reverse transcribed from extracted RNA. The table came from immunoSEQ multiplex PCR; TCRdb's copy has only in-frame clones and leaves some out. The table records fewer than 110,000 clones, 85% to 90% of them present only once. This chain joins TRBV29-1 and TRBJ1-1; D uncertain. Sample: CD8+ T cells sorted from blood, taken around week 34, from a patient treated with tofacitinib. The origin of this receptor is a human donor with alopecia areata. CDR3 sequence: CSVEDLDTEAFF. The CDR3 DNA reads as TGCAGCGTTGAAGATCTGGACACTGAAGCTTTCTTT.